The T cell receptor beta chain under discussion was sequenced for a study of blood T cell repertoires in COVID-19. Across the study: Acute and convalescent COVID-19 samples came from the United States, Italy and Spain.

This CDR3 region has 18 residues. J was trimmed by 5 bases and V by 5 bases; bases with no gene match: 18. CDR1 is LNHDA and CDR2 is SQIVND in the germline V gene (reference sequence). Authors' processing steps: Reference gene primer amplification in the assay estimated nucleated cell counts. Some clones are missing from TCRdb's copy, which holds only in-frame ones; the method was immunoSEQ multiplex PCR. Clone size and the V and J calls come from that table; the DNA yielded D and trimming. Of hundreds of thousands of clones in the sample, around 86% were seen once. This chain uses TRBV19 with TRBJ2-7; TRBD2 agrees at 10 bases. The TCR sequence derives from a man in his sixties with acute or convalescent COVID-19. The material sequenced was peripheral blood. CDR3 DNA sequence: TGTGCCAGTAGTCCCTTGGGGACTAGCGCGATACTGAAAAACGAGCAGTACTTC. It encodes CASSPLGTSAILKNEQYF. Complete variable domain (other parts from reference TRBV19 and TRBJ2-7): DGGITQSPKYLFRKEGQNVTLSCEQNLNHDAMYWYRQDPGQGLRLIYYSQIVNDFQKGDIAEGYSVSREKKESFPLTVTSAQKNPTAFYLCASSPLGTSAILKNEQYFGPGTRLTVT.